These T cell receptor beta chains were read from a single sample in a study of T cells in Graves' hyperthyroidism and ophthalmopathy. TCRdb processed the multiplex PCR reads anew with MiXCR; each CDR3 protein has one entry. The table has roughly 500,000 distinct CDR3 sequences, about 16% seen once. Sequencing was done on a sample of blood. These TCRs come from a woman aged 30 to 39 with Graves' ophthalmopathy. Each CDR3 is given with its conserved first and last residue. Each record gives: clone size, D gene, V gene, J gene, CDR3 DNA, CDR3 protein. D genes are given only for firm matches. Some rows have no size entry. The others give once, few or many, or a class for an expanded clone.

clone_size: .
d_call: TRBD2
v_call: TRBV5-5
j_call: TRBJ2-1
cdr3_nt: TGTGCCAGCAGCTTCCGGACTAGCGACTTTATGCGCACTGAGCAGTTCTTC
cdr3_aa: CASSFRTSDFMRTEQFF

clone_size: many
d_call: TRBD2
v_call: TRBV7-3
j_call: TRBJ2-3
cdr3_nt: TGTGCCAGCAGTGGGAGGGGCACAGATACGCAGTATTTT
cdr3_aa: CASSGRGTDTQYF

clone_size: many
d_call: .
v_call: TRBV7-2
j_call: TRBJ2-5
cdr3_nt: TGTGCCAGCAGCTTAGGGTGGGAAGTCTGGGAGACCCAGTACTTC
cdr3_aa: CASSLGWEVWETQYF

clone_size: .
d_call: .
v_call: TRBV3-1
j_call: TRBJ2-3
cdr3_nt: TGTGCCAGCAGGGCGACGGATAGCACAGATACGCAGTATTTT
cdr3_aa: CASRATDSTDTQYF

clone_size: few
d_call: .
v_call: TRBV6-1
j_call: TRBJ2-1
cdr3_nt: TGTGCCAGCAGCCCGGTCGGTGTCGGAGGGCGGTTCTTC
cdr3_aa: CASSPVGVGGRFF

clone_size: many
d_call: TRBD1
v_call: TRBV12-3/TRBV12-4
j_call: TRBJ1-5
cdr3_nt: TGTGCCAGCAGCACCGGGACAGGTGGTCAGGGTCAGCCCCAGCATTTT
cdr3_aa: CASSTGTGGQGQPQHF

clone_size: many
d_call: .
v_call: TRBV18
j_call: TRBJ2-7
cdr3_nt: TGTGCCAGCTCGCCCGGACAGTACGAGCAGTACTTC
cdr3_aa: CASSPGQYEQYF

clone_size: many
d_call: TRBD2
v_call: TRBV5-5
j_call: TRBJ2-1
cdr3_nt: TGTGCCAGCAGCCCCCTAGCGGGAGAAGGAAATGAGCAGTTCTTC
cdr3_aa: CASSPLAGEGNEQFF

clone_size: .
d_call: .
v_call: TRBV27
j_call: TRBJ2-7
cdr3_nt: TGTGCCAGCAGTTTTCGGGGTCGGCAGTACTTC
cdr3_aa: CASSFRGRQYF

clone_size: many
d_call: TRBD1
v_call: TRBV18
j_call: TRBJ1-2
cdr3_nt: TGTGCCAGCTCAGAATCACAGGGGAAGAACTATGGCTACACCTTC
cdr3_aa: CASSESQGKNYGYTF

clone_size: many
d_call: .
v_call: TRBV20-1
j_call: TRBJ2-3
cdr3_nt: TGCAGTGGACGGGTTGGGGATACGCAGTATTTT
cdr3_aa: CSGRVGDTQYF

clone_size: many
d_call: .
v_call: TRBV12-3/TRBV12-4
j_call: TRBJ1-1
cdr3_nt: TGTGCCAGCAGTTCCGCTGCGGGGACTGAAGCTTTCTTT
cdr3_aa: CASSSAAGTEAFF

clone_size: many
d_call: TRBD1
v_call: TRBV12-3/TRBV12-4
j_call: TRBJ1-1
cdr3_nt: TGTGCCAGCAGACCGACAGGGAGAATCACTGAAGCTTTCTTT
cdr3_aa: CASRPTGRITEAFF

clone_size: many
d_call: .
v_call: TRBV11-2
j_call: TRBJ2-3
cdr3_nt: TGTGCCAGCAGCTTTTCCGGTAGCACAGATACGCAGTATTTT
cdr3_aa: CASSFSGSTDTQYF

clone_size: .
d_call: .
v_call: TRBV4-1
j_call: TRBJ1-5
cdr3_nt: TGCGCCAGCAGCCAAGACTCCCCCCCTTCCAGGCCCCAGCATTTT
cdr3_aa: CASSQDSPPSRPQHF

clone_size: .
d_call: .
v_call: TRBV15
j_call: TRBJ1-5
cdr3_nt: TGTGCCACCAGCAGAGATGGGGAATTCGGGCCCCAGCATTTT
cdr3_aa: CATSRDGEFGPQHF

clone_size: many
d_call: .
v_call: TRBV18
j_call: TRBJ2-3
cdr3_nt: TGTGCCAGCTCACGGGAAAGCACAGATACGCAGTATTTT
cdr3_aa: CASSRESTDTQYF

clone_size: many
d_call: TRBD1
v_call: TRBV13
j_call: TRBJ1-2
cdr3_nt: TGTGCCAGCAGCCTACAGGGGCTGGGCTATGGCTACACCTTC
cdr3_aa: CASSLQGLGYGYTF

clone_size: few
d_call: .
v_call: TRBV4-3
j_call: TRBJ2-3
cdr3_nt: TGCGCCAGCAGCCAGGGCCTACAGGTAGTCGCAGATACGCAGTATTTT
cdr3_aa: CASSQGLQVVADTQYF

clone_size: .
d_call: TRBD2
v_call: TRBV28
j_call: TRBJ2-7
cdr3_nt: TGTGCCAGCAGTCAGACTAGCGGGAGTTACGAGCAGTACTTC
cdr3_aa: CASSQTSGSYEQYF

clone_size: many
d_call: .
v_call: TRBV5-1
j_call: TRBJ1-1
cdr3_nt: TGCGCCAGCAGCTTGTTCCGTAACACTGAAGCTTTCTTT
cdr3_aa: CASSLFRNTEAFF

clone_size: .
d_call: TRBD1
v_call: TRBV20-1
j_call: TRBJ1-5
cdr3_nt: TGCAGTGCTAGAGGTAGACAGGGGGTTCAGTATAGCAATCAGCCCCAGCATTTT
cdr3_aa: CSARGRQGVQYSNQPQHF

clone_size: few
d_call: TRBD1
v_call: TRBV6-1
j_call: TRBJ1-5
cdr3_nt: TGTGCCTGCAGGCGGGACAGGAATTATAGCAATCAGCCCCAGCATTTT
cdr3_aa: CACRRDRNYSNQPQHF

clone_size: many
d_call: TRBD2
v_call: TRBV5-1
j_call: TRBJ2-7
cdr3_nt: TGCGCCAGCAGCTTGGAGCGGGATACTTACGAGCAGTACTTC
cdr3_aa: CASSLERDTYEQYF

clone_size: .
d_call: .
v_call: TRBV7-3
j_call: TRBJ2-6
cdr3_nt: TGTGCCAGCAGCTTAGACGTCCCACTCTCTGGGGCCAACGTCCTGACTTTC
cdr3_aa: CASSLDVPLSGANVLTF

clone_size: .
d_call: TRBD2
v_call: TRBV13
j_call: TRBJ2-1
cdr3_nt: TGTGCCAGCAGCTTTAGCGGGAGGGTTCATGAGCAGTTCTTC
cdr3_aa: CASSFSGRVHEQFF

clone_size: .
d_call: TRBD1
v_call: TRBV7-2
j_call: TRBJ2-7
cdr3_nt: TGTGCCAGCAGCCCATGGACAGGCGTTAGAGAGCAGTACTTC
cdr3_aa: CASSPWTGVREQYF

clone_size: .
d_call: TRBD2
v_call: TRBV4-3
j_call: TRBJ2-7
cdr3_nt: TGCGCCAGCAGCCAAGATGTGGGGGGGGGATACGAGCAGTACTTC
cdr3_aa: CASSQDVGGGYEQYF

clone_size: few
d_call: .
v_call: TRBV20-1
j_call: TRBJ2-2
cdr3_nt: TGCAGTGCTGACCCGGGACCGCCAACCTTTAACACCGGGGAGCTGTTTTTT
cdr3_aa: CSADPGPPTFNTGELFF